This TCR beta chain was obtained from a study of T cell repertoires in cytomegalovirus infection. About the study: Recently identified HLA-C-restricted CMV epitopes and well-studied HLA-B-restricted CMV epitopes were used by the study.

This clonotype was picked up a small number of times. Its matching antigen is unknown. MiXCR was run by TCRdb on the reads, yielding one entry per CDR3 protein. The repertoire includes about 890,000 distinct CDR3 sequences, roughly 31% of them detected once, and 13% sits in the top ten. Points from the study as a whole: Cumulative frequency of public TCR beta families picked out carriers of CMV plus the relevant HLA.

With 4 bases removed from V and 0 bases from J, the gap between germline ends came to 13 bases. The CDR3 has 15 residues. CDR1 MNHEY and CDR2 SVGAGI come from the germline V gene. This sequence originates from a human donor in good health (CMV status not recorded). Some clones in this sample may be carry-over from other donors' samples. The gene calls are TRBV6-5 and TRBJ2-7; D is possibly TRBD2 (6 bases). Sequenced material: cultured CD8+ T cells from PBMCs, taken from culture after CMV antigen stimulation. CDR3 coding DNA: TGTGCCAGCAGTTTCCCTACGCGGGACTCCTACGAGCAGTACTTC. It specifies CASSFPTRDSYEQYF.